Presented here are 14 T cell receptor beta chains from one specimen sequenced in a study of blood T cell repertoires in COVID-19. Clones were read by immunoSEQ multiplex PCR, and TCRdb kept only the in-frame ones, dropping some. The sample lists 75,000 to 80,000 clones, 70% to 90% seen once, with roughly a sixth in the top ten. The material sequenced was peripheral blood. The receptor source for this set is a human donor in a cohort sampled during active COVID-19.

This sequence joins TRBV14 and TRBJ2-4; 8 bases match TRBD1. From germline, CDR1 is SGHDN and CDR2 FVKESK. CDR3 size: 14 residues. Trimming at V came to 4 bases and at J to 6 bases, leaving 5 bases not matched to a gene. The CDR3 bases are TGTGCCAGCAGCCGGATGACAGGGGTAAACATTCAGTACTTC. Its translation: CASSRMTGVNIQYF.

The chain recombines TRBV7-8 with TRBJ1-2, with D tentatively TRBD1 (6 bases). This CDR3 comprises 15 residues. The V gene's germline CDR1 is SGHVS and CDR2 FQNEAQ. Trimming took 1 base from V and 5 from J, leaving 14 bases between them. This chain's CDR3 is CASSLVFGTTYGYTF. CDR3 DNA sequence: TGTGCCAGCAGCTTAGTGTTCGGGACAACTTATGGCTACACCTTC.

The chain carries TRBV4-1 and TRBJ2-5, with a possible D match to TRBD1 (8 bases). V dropped 1 base and J dropped 1 base, with 19 bases sitting between them. This CDR3 contains 18 residues. Looked up from germline, CDR1 is MGHRA and CDR2 is YSYEKL. For the CDR3, the DNA is TGCGCCAGCAGCCAAGTGGCAGGGGGCCGGGGGGCCCAAGAGACCCAGTACTTC. Protein product: CASSQVAGGRGAQETQYF.

The chain combines TRBV11-2 with TRBJ2-7, with TRBD1 as a possible D gene (6 bases). Trimming took 5 bases from V and 3 from J, leaving 11 bases between them. CDR3 size: 13 residues. Germline V lookup: CDR1 SGHAT, CDR2 FQNNGV. CDR3 in DNA: TGTGCCAGCAGCGCACTACAGGGCTACGAGCAGTACTTC. As protein: CASSALQGYEQYF.

The CDR3 DNA reads TGTGCCAGTTCTCGCGGGGGAGTATGGGAAAAACTGTTTTTT. As protein: CASSRGGVWEKLFF. This rearrangement joins TRBV9 to TRBJ1-4; possibly TRBD1 for D (5 bases). The CDR3 totals 14 residues. Germline values: CDR1 SGDLS, CDR2 YYNGEE. Deletions cut 8 bases from V and 8 bases from J, with 19 bases between.

The chain joins TRBV6-1 to TRBJ2-3; 13 bases agree with TRBD2. The V and J ends lost 2 bases and 6 bases, in that order; junction bases with no gene match: 5. This CDR3 has 16 residues. Germline V CDR1 and CDR2: MNHNS, SASEGT. CDR3 DNA sequence: TGTGCCAGCAGTGAAACACTAGCGGGAGGGTTTGATACGCAGTATTTT. It specifies CASSETLAGGFDTQYF.

The CDR3 DNA sequence: TGTGCCAGCGGCACGGGAGGGCCGTATGAGCAGTTCTTC. Translated, it gives CASGTGGPYEQFF. J is TRBJ2-1 and V is TRBV5-8, with TRBD2 matching 8 bases. The CDR3 runs 13 residues. The J segment lost 8 bases and the V segment lost 7 bases, leaving 8 bases of the junction unmatched. The V gene's germline CDR1 is SGHTS and CDR2 YDEGEE.

This clone appeared a single time. This CDR3 reads CASSLGLAGGWETQYF. For the CDR3, the DNA is TGTGCCAGCAGTTTAGGACTAGCGGGAGGGTGGGAGACCCAGTACTTC. The J gene is TRBJ2-5, the V gene TRBV28; 15 bases agree with TRBD2. The germline V gene has CDR1 MDHEN and CDR2 SYDVKM. The V segment lost 2 bases and the J segment 5 bases; nucleotides outside the gene matches: 3. The CDR3 runs to 16 residues.

The chain employs TRBV28 and TRBJ1-2; D uncertain. Between the trimmed V and J ends, which lost 2 bases and 2 bases, there was a span of 12 bases. This CDR3 has 15 amino acids. Germline loops: CDR1 MDHEN, CDR2 SYDVKM. The CDR3 protein is CASSLRFEGNYGYTF. The CDR3 bases are TGTGCCAGCAGTTTAAGATTTGAGGGCAACTATGGCTACACCTTC.

This clone was detected only a few times. The chain recombines TRBV6-2 or TRBV6-3 with TRBJ2-2, with 10 nucleotides matching TRBD1. CDR1 and CDR2 from the germline V gene are MNHEY and SVGEGT. The ends lost 1 base at V and 6 bases at J; junction bases unmatched: 2. The CDR3 extends over 15 amino acids. CDR3 coding DNA: TGTGCCAGCAGTTACTGGGGACAGGGGTCCGGGGAGCTGTTTTTT. Protein: CASSYWGQGSGELFF.

The chain recombines TRBV5-1 with TRBJ2-3, with 7 bases lining up with TRBD1. Germline CDR1 and CDR2: SGHRS and YFSETQ. Trimming took 4 bases from V and 1 from J; bases not matched to a gene: 6. This CDR3 has 15 residues. DNA for the CDR3: TGCGCCAGCAGCCCCCCCGGGACAGGCACAGATACGCAGTATTTT. Translated, it gives CASSPPGTGTDTQYF.

The rearrangement joins TRBV6-6 to TRBJ1-1; 8 bases are shared with TRBD1. The trim removed 4 bases at V and 4 bases at J, leaving 5 bases unmatched. From germline, CDR1 is MNHNY and CDR2 SVGAGI (reference sequence). The CDR3 is 14 residues long. DNA for the CDR3: TGTGCCAGCAGTTTCGAGGACAGGGTCACTGAAGCTTTCTTT. It is translated as CASSFEDRVTEAFF.

This clone occurred once. The J gene is TRBJ2-7, the V gene TRBV11-2; D gene ambiguous. This CDR3 spans 11 amino acids. In germline, CDR1 is SGHAT, CDR2 FQNNGV. Trimming removed 6 bases from V and 1 base from J, with 4 bases in between. CDR3 amino acids: CASSSSYEQYF. For the CDR3, the DNA is TGTGCCAGCAGTTCATCCTACGAGCAGTACTTC.

The V and J genes are TRBV29-1 and TRBJ1-1, with unresolved D. The CDR3 spans 12 residues. CDR1 and CDR2 from the germline V gene are SQVTM and ANQGSEA. The ends were cut back, 4 bases at V and 6 bases at J, with 12 bases in the middle. The CDR3 region has the DNA TGCAGCGTTGCGAGGGAAGGCCCTGAAGCTTTCTTT. Translated, it gives CSVAREGPEAFF.